This T cell receptor beta chain was captured by sequencing in a study of T cells after yellow fever vaccination. This clonotype has just a few counts. TCRdb independently ran MiXCR on the 5' RACE reads; one entry per CDR3 protein. The table includes under 550,000 distinct CDR3 sequences, 21% detected once. Trimming took off 0 bases at V and 2 bases at J, with 9 bases between the two ends. CDR3 length: 14 residues. The germline V gene has CDR1 SGDLS and CDR2 YYNGEE. V is TRBV9 and J is TRBJ2-7, with no clear D. The sequence derives from a man aged 18 to 30 who received the YFV17D yellow fever vaccine. The sequenced sample was PBMCs, obtained approximately 20 days after the first yellow fever vaccination. CDR3 nucleotide sequence: TGTGCCAGCAGCGTAGGCAGGTTAGCCTACGAGCAGTACTTC. The encoded protein is CASSVGRLAYEQYF.